Included here is one TCR beta chain sequence, with context. Its antigen is unidentified. The CDR3 covers 13 residues. Germline-derived CDR1 and CDR2 are MNHEY and SMNVEV (reference sequence). The V end lost 3 bases, the J end lost 5 bases, and 7 bases lay between the germline ends. This sample is part of a study of beta chain features in type 1 diabetes. The overall study: Patients shared similar age, gender and cell yields with healthy donors.

Isolated RNA was reverse transcribed in full, so expressed TCRB transcripts were sequenced. The table came from immunoSEQ multiplex PCR; TCRdb's copy has only in-frame clones and leaves some out. The sample consists of 300,000 to 400,000 clones, around a tenth of them appearing once. Notes on the study in general: HLA effects on TCRB rearrangement stayed unresolved here. In all four CD4+ subsets, TCRB CDR3 length was significantly, moderately reduced in type 1 diabetes.

Sequenced sample: central memory CD4+ T cells from blood. The rearrangement uses TRBV27 and TRBJ2-2; perhaps TRBD1 as D (6 bases). The receptor was derived from a young man with type 1 diabetes. The DNA for the CDR3 is TGTGCCAGCAGTTTCCAGGGGACCGGGGAGCTGTTTTTT. It translates to CASSFQGTGELFF.